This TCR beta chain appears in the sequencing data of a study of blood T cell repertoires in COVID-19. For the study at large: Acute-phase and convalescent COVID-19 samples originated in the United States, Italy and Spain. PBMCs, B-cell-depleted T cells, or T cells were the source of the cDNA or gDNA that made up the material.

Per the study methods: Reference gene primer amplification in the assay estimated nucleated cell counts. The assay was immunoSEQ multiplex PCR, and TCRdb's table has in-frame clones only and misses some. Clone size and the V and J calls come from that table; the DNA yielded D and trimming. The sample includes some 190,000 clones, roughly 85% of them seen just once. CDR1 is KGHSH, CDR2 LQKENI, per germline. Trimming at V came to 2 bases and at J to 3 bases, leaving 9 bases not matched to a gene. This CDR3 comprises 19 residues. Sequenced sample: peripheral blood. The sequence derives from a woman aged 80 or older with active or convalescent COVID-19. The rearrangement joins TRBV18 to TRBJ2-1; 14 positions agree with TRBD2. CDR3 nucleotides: TGTGCCAGCTCACCAGTCGGGACTAGCGGGAGTTCGTACTACAATGAGCAGTTCTTC. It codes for CASSPVGTSGSSYYNEQFF.